This T cell receptor (beta chain) is drawn from a study of blood T cell repertoires in COVID-19. About the study: Acute and convalescent COVID-19 specimens originated in the United States, Italy and Spain. PBMCs, B-cell-depleted T cells, or T cells were the source of the cDNA or gDNA that made up the material.

V shed 3 bases, J shed 2 bases, and the junction held 5 bases outside the gene matches. This CDR3 contains 16 residues. Germline CDR1 is MGHDK and CDR2 is SYGVNS. Methods used by the authors: Amplification from reference gene primers served as the basis for estimated nucleated cell counts. Method: immunoSEQ multiplex PCR; TCRdb's copy keeps in-frame clones and lacks some. That table supplies the V and J calls and clone size; D and trimming were determined from the DNA. The data hold under 95,000 clones, with 75% to 95% observed a single time. Sequencing was done on a sample of peripheral blood. The clonotype comes from a woman in her forties or fifties in a cohort sampled during active COVID-19. This sequence joins TRBV25-1 and TRBJ2-1; 9 bases align to TRBD2. The CDR3 bases are TGTGCCAGCAGTGACCACGGACTAGCGACCTACAATGAGCAGTTCTTC. Its translation: CASSDHGLATYNEQFF.